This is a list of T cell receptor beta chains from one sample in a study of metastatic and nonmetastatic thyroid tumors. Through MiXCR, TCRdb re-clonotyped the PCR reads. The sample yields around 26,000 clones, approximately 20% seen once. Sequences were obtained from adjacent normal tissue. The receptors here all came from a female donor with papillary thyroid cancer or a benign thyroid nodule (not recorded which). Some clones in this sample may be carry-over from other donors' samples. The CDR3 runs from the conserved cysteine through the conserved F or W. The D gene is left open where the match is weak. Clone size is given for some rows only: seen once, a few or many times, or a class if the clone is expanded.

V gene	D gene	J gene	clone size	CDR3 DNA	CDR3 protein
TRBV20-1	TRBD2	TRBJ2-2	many	TGCAGTGCTTCCGGACTAGCGATAAACACCGGGGAGCTGTTTTTT	CSASGLAINTGELFF
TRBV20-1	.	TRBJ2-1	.	TGCAGTGCTAGAGATTCGAGGCGTACCCTCTCCTACAATGAGCAGTTCTTC	CSARDSRRTLSYNEQFF
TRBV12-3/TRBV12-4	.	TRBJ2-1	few	TGTGCCAGTATCGCGATCTCCTACAATGAGCAGTTCTTC	CASIAISYNEQFF
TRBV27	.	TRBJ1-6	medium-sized	TGTGCCAGCAGCCGAGACAGCAGCAATTCACCCCTCCACTTT	CASSRDSSNSPLHF
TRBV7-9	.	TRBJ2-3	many	TGTGCCAGCAGCTTAGTTGTCTTCGACGGCACAGATACGCAGTATTTT	CASSLVVFDGTDTQYF
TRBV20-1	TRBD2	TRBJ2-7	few	TGCAGTGCTAGACCTTTACTAGCGAACCCCTATGAGCAGTACTTC	CSARPLLANPYEQYF
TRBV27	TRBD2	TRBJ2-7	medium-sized	TGTGCCAGCAGTTTAATGGGACTAGTCCACGAGCAGTACTTC	CASSLMGLVHEQYF
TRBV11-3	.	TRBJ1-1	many	TGTGCCAGCAGCGTCACGAACACTGAAGCTTTCTTT	CASSVTNTEAFF
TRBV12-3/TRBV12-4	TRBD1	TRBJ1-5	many	TGTGCCAGCAGACCATCGACAGGGATTTTTAGCAATCAGCCCCAGCATTTT	CASRPSTGIFSNQPQHF
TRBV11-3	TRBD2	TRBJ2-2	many	TGTGCCAGCAGCTTAGGGGGCGGGAGTAGAAGCGGGGAGCTGTTTTTT	CASSLGGGSRSGELFF
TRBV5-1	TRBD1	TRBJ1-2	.	TGCGCCAGCAGCTCGGGTTCCGGGACAGGGGGATATGGCTACACCTTC	CASSSGSGTGGYGYTF
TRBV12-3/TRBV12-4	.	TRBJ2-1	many	TGTGCCAGCAGTTTGGGGGGGGGCGCAGACGATGAGCAGTTCTTC	CASSLGGGADDEQFF
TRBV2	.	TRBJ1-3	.	TGTGCCAGCAGTGGCGCGGGGCCCTCTGGAAACACCATATATTTT	CASSGAGPSGNTIYF
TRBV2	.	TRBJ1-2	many	TGTGCCAGCAGTGATCGGGGAAGGATTAACTATGGCTACACCTTC	CASSDRGRINYGYTF
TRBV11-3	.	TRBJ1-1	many	TGTGCCAGCAGCTTAGGGAGACAAAAGAACACTGAAGCTTTCTTT	CASSLGRQKNTEAFF
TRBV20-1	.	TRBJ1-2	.	TGCAGAGCTAGCGGGGGAGTCTATGGCTACTCCTTC	CRASGGVYGYSF
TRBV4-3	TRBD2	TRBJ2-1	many	TGCGCCAGCAGCCGTAGCGGGAGCAATGAGCAGTTCTTC	CASSRSGSNEQFF
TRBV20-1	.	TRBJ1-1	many	TGCAGTGCTAGAGATTGGGGGGGGCCAGGGACTGAAGCTTTCTTT	CSARDWGGPGTEAFF
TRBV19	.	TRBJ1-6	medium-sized	TGTGCCAGTACCGGCGGGTATAATTCACCCCTCCACTTT	CASTGGYNSPLHF
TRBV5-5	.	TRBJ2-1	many	TGTGCCAGCAGCTTGATGGCGACTAGAAGCGAGCAGTTCTTC	CASSLMATRSEQFF
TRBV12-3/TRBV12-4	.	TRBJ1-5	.	TGTGCCAGCAGTTTCCAGCGCAATCATCCCCAGCATTTT	CASSFQRNHPQHF
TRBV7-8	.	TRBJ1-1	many	TGTGCCAGCAGCTTATATGGGTACACTGAAGCTTTCTTT	CASSLYGYTEAFF
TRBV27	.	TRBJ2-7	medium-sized	TGTGCCAGCAGTTTATCGGGGGGAAGGGGGGGATCCTACGAGCAGTACTTC	CASSLSGGRGGSYEQYF
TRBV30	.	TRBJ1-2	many	TGCGCCCGGGGTACGGGACAAGGGAACTATGGCTACACCTTC	CARGTGQGNYGYTF
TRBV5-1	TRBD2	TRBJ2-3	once	TGCGCCAGCAGTCAAACTAGCGGGCACAAAGATACGCAGTACTTT	CASSQTSGHKDTQYF
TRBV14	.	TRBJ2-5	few	TGTGCCAGCAGCCGAAGAGCGACGGGACCTGTTACCCAGTACTTC	CASSRRATGPVTQYF
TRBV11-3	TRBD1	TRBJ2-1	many	TGTGCCAGCAGCTTAGGCAGGGGGGAGCAGTTCTTC	CASSLGRGEQFF
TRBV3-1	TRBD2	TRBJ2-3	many	TGTGCCAGCAGCAGCCTCCTAGCGGGAGCGGGAACAGATACGCAGTATTTT	CASSSLLAGAGTDTQYF
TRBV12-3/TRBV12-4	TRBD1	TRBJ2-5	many	TGTGCCAGCAGTCGACGGACAGGGCCGGAGACCCAGTACTTC	CASSRRTGPETQYF
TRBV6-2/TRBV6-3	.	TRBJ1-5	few	TGTGCCAGCAGTTCCCTAGTGTATAGCAATCAGCCCCAGCATTTT	CASSSLVYSNQPQHF